The rows below give T cell receptor beta chains drawn from one sample of a study of human T cells and chemical hapten exposure. Using its own MiXCR run on the 5' RACE reads, TCRdb lists one record per CDR3 protein. Of fewer than 150,000 distinct CDR3 sequences listed, approximately 20% were seen once; the top ten hold 2.8%. Receptors were obtained from a human donor in good health. CDR3s include the opening cysteine and the closing phenylalanine or tryptophan. Fields, in order: J gene, V gene, D gene, clone size, CDR3 protein, CDR3 DNA. The D gene is left open where the match is weak. Size is omitted from some rows. Given values are once, few, many or a class for expanded clones.

J gene: TRBJ2-2
V gene: TRBV24-1
D gene: NA
clone size: NA
CDR3 protein: CATSDFDGTGELFF
CDR3 DNA: TGTGCCACCAGTGATTTCGACGGCACCGGGGAGCTGTTTTTT

J gene: TRBJ2-7
V gene: TRBV7-3
D gene: NA
clone size: NA
CDR3 protein: CASSLMGAGYEQYF
CDR3 DNA: TGTGCCAGCAGCTTAATGGGTGCGGGCTACGAGCAGTACTTC

J gene: TRBJ1-1
V gene: TRBV20-1
D gene: NA
clone size: NA
CDR3 protein: CSALRGPDEAFF
CDR3 DNA: TGCAGTGCTCTCAGGGGACCCGATGAAGCTTTCTTT

J gene: TRBJ1-1
V gene: TRBV12-3/TRBV12-4
D gene: NA
clone size: NA
CDR3 protein: CASTPFRSNTEAFF
CDR3 DNA: TGTGCCAGCACCCCCTTCCGCTCGAACACTGAAGCTTTCTTT

J gene: TRBJ1-4
V gene: TRBV6-5
D gene: NA
clone size: NA
CDR3 protein: CASSYSQGSATNEKLFF
CDR3 DNA: TGTGCCAGCAGTTACTCACAGGGCTCCGCAACTAATGAAAAACTGTTTTTT

J gene: TRBJ2-7
V gene: TRBV27
D gene: TRBD1
clone size: few
CDR3 protein: CASSSPDRGSYEQYF
CDR3 DNA: TGTGCCAGCAGTTCACCGGACAGGGGGTCCTACGAGCAGTACTTC

J gene: TRBJ2-5
V gene: TRBV28
D gene: NA
clone size: many
CDR3 protein: CASSPVRAQETQYF
CDR3 DNA: TGTGCCAGCAGCCCCGTGAGAGCTCAAGAGACCCAGTACTTC

J gene: TRBJ1-2
V gene: TRBV20-1
D gene: NA
clone size: many
CDR3 protein: CSATPNFYGYTF
CDR3 DNA: TGCAGTGCTACACCTAATTTCTATGGCTACACCTTC

J gene: TRBJ1-5
V gene: TRBV6-5
D gene: NA
clone size: NA
CDR3 protein: CASSYATPQMTNQPQHF
CDR3 DNA: TGTGCCAGCAGTTACGCGACACCCCAAATGACCAATCAGCCCCAGCATTTT

J gene: TRBJ2-7
V gene: TRBV27
D gene: TRBD1
clone size: many
CDR3 protein: CASSLTGGAYEQYF
CDR3 DNA: TGTGCCAGCAGTTTAACAGGGGGCGCCTACGAGCAGTACTTC

J gene: TRBJ2-3
V gene: TRBV27
D gene: TRBD1
clone size: NA
CDR3 protein: CASSSPGQGSGDTQYF
CDR3 DNA: TGTGCCAGCAGTTCACCGGGACAGGGAAGTGGGGATACGCAGTATTTT

J gene: TRBJ2-2
V gene: TRBV28
D gene: NA
clone size: NA
CDR3 protein: CASSFGSGVGNTGELFF
CDR3 DNA: TGTGCCAGCAGTTTCGGGTCAGGGGTCGGGAACACCGGGGAGCTGTTTTTT

J gene: TRBJ2-6
V gene: TRBV18
D gene: TRBD2
clone size: few
CDR3 protein: CASSPLETSGTSYSGANVLTF
CDR3 DNA: TGTGCCAGCTCACCACTAGAGACTAGCGGGACCTCATACTCTGGGGCCAACGTCCTGACTTTC

J gene: TRBJ1-2
V gene: TRBV29-1
D gene: NA
clone size: few
CDR3 protein: CSGHEGDGYTF
CDR3 DNA: TGCAGCGGACACGAGGGAGATGGCTACACCTTC

J gene: TRBJ1-2
V gene: TRBV7-2
D gene: NA
clone size: NA
CDR3 protein: CASSLAGWGRGNYGYTF
CDR3 DNA: TGTGCCAGCAGCTTAGCGGGGTGGGGCAGGGGAAACTATGGCTACACCTTC

J gene: TRBJ1-3
V gene: TRBV6-5
D gene: NA
clone size: few
CDR3 protein: CASSYAQTGGNTIYF
CDR3 DNA: TGTGCCAGCAGTTACGCACAGACAGGAGGAAACACCATATATTTT

J gene: TRBJ2-7
V gene: TRBV20-1
D gene: NA
clone size: NA
CDR3 protein: CSAEGQRSSYEQYF
CDR3 DNA: TGCAGTGCCGAGGGGCAGAGGAGCTCCTACGAGCAGTACTTC

J gene: TRBJ2-1
V gene: TRBV7-9
D gene: NA
clone size: NA
CDR3 protein: CASSIGPYNEQFF
CDR3 DNA: TGTGCCAGCAGCATAGGCCCGTACAATGAGCAGTTCTTC

J gene: TRBJ2-3
V gene: TRBV30
D gene: NA
clone size: NA
CDR3 protein: CAWSDPWGFGDTQYF
CDR3 DNA: TGTGCCTGGAGTGACCCCTGGGGTTTCGGTGATACGCAGTATTTT

J gene: TRBJ2-6
V gene: TRBV2
D gene: NA
clone size: NA
CDR3 protein: CASSTLYGGHGANVLTF
CDR3 DNA: TGTGCCAGCAGCACCCTATACGGGGGCCACGGGGCCAACGTCCTGACTTTC

J gene: TRBJ2-7
V gene: TRBV7-9
D gene: NA
clone size: few
CDR3 protein: CASSLGGREIHEQYF
CDR3 DNA: TGTGCCAGCAGCTTGGGGGGGCGGGAGATCCACGAGCAGTACTTC

J gene: TRBJ2-1
V gene: TRBV5-1
D gene: NA
clone size: NA
CDR3 protein: CASSWEYEQFF
CDR3 DNA: TGCGCCAGCAGCTGGGAATATGAGCAGTTCTTC

J gene: TRBJ1-5
V gene: TRBV6-2/TRBV6-3
D gene: NA
clone size: few
CDR3 protein: CASRLRVSNQPQHF
CDR3 DNA: TGTGCCAGCAGACTCAGGGTTAGCAATCAGCCCCAGCATTTT

J gene: TRBJ2-2
V gene: TRBV12-3/TRBV12-4
D gene: TRBD2
clone size: NA
CDR3 protein: CASSLALGGRANGYAGELFF
CDR3 DNA: TGTGCCAGCAGTTTAGCGCTTGGCGGGAGGGCCAATGGTTACGCCGGGGAGCTGTTTTTT